This passage covers 20 T cell receptor beta chains from one sample sequenced in a study of OX40 agonist ivuxolimab in advanced cancers. Some clones are missing from TCRdb's copy, which holds only in-frame ones; the method was immunoSEQ multiplex PCR. This sample has tens of thousands of clones, with just under 90% found just once. The sample here was CD4+ or CD8+ T cells sorted from blood, taken in a trial of the OX40 agonist ivuxolimab. The source is an adult with an advanced solid tumor such as melanoma, head and neck, liver or kidney cancer.

The chain joins TRBV7-9 to TRBJ1-6; 11 bases map to TRBD1. The CDR3 runs 15 residues. The J segment lost 6 bases and the V segment lost 5 bases, leaving 3 bases of the junction unmatched. The germline V gene encodes CDR1 SEHNR and CDR2 FQNEAQ (reference sequence). In nucleotides, the CDR3 is TGTGCCAGCAGCACCGGACAGGGGGCTAATTCACCCCTCCACTTT. This sequence encodes CASSTGQGANSPLHF. The full variable domain, rest sourced from reference TRBV7-9 and TRBJ1-6, is DTGVSQNPRHKITKRGQNVTFRCDPISEHNRLYWYRQTLGQGPEFLTYFQNEAQLEKSRLLSDRFSAERPKGSFSTLEIQRTEQGDSAMYLCASSTGQGANSPLHFGNGTRLTVT.

This clone was observed once. The rearrangement uses TRBV6-6 and TRBJ1-4; no definite D call. With 5 bases removed from V and 2 bases from J, the gap between germline ends came to 12 bases. Germline assignment: CDR1 MNHNY and CDR2 SVGAGI (reference sequence). The CDR3 spans 15 residues. The CDR3, as DNA: TGTGCCAGCAGTGCCACGGTTCGCACTAATGAAAAACTGTTTTTT. Translation: CASSATVRTNEKLFF.

This chain connects TRBV19 to TRBJ2-2; D unclear. The CDR3 has 16 residues. CDR1 LNHDA and CDR2 SQIVND come from the germline V gene (reference sequence). The V and J ends lost 0 bases and 6 bases respectively, with 14 bases between them. The CDR3 here is CASSIERGGPSGELFF. CDR3 sequence (DNA): TGTGCCAGTAGTATAGAGCGCGGTGGGCCGTCCGGGGAGCTGTTTTTT.

The chain joins TRBV9 to TRBJ2-7, with D perhaps being TRBD1 or TRBD2 (5 bases each). CDR1 is SGDLS, CDR2 YYNGEE, per germline. The CDR3 has 13 residues. V dropped 4 bases and J dropped 5 bases, with 13 bases sitting between them. The CDR3 bases are TGTGCCAGCAGCCCTGGGACCAGCCACGAGCAGTACTTC. Its translation is CASSPGTSHEQYF.

The rearrangement joins TRBV7-9 to TRBJ2-2; 7 nucleotides align to TRBD1. CDR3 length: 15 residues. Germline CDR1 reads SEHNR; CDR2 reads FQNEAQ (reference sequence). Unmatched junction bases numbered 3, after V lost 3 bases and J lost 2 bases. In DNA form, the CDR3 reads TGTGCCAGCAGCTTTGGGACAGACAACACCGGGGAGCTGTTTTTT. It encodes CASSFGTDNTGELFF. Variable domain in full (rest from reference TRBV7-9 and TRBJ2-2): DTGVSQNPRHKITKRGQNVTFRCDPISEHNRLYWYRQTLGQGPEFLTYFQNEAQLEKSRLLSDRFSAERPKGSFSTLEIQRTEQGDSAMYLCASSFGTDNTGELFFGEGSRLTVL.

This clone was seen a single time. V and J are TRBV14 and TRBJ1-2, with 9 bases lining up with TRBD1. In germline, CDR1 is SGHDN, CDR2 FVKESK. V lost 2 bases, J lost 5 bases, and 9 bases stayed unmatched. CDR3 length: 16 residues. Here the CDR3 reads CASSQLNTGGGYGYTF. In DNA, the CDR3 is TGTGCCAGCAGCCAACTCAACACAGGGGGCGGGTATGGCTACACCTTC.

This clone was observed a handful of times. V is TRBV14 and J is TRBJ1-1, with D hard to call. The CDR3 is 13 amino acids. V was trimmed by 0 bases and J by 0 bases, leaving 2 bases between them. Germline V CDR1 and CDR2: SGHDN, FVKESK. DNA for the CDR3: TGTGCCAGCAGCCAAGATCTGAACACTGAAGCTTTCTTT. Translation: CASSQDLNTEAFF.

The chain carries TRBV6-4 and TRBJ1-5; D is ambiguous. The CDR3 runs 15 residues. Looked up from germline, CDR1 is MRHNA and CDR2 is SNTAGT. The ends were cut back, 6 bases at V and 1 base at J, with 13 bases in the middle. CDR3 amino acids: CASRPQPGSNQPQHF. CDR3 DNA sequence: TGTGCCAGCAGGCCCCAGCCCGGGAGCAATCAGCCCCAGCATTTT.

On this clone: The junction and the germline gene differ at one end; a read error may be behind it. The chain combines TRBV5-1 with TRBJ1-1, with D perhaps matching TRBD1 (5 bases). Germline values: CDR1 SGHRS, CDR2 YFSETQ. The CDR3 consists of 14 residues. CDR3 amino acids: CASSDGTFNTEAFF. CDR3 in DNA: TGTGCCAGCAGCGACGGGACGTTTAACACTGAAGCTTTCTTT.

V usage is TRBV7-8 and J usage is TRBJ2-1; TRBD2 aligns across 10 bases. The CDR3 sequence is 12 residues long. Per germline, CDR1 SGHVS and CDR2 FQNEAQ. The ends lost 5 bases at V and 16 bases at J; junction bases unmatched: 8. The CDR3 is CASSNSGRAQFF. DNA of the CDR3: TGTGCCAGCAGCAACAGCGGGAGGGCCCAATTCTTC.

This chain joins TRBV9 and TRBJ1-2; D is unclear. Germline V gene sequence: CDR1 SGDLS, CDR2 YYNGEE. With 3 bases removed from V and 0 bases from J, the gap between germline ends came to 12 bases. There are 15 residues in the CDR3. The CDR3 loop is CASSEQQHPNYGYTF. The DNA for the CDR3 is TGTGCCAGCAGCGAACAGCAACATCCTAACTATGGCTACACCTTC. Based on the CDR3 plus reference TRBV9 and TRBJ1-2, the full variable domain is DSGVTQTPKHLITATGQRVTLRCSPRSGDLSVYWYQQSLDQGLQFLIQYYNGEERAKGNILERFSAQQFPDLHSELNLSSLELGDSALYFCASSEQQHPNYGYTFGSGTRLTVV.

The chain has TRBV4-3 and TRBJ2-1, with 7 bases aligning to TRBD2. CDR1 LGHNA and CDR2 YSLEER come from the germline V gene. V was clipped by 0 bases and J by 1 base; unmatched bases: 12. The CDR3 sequence is 19 residues long. This chain's CDR3 is CASSQEGGRGSVSYNEQFF. The CDR3 DNA follows: TGCGCCAGCAGCCAAGAGGGAGGGCGCGGGAGTGTATCCTACAATGAGCAGTTCTTC.

V usage is TRBV19 and J usage is TRBJ2-3; D is unclear. The CDR3 sequence is 14 residues long. Deletions cut 2 bases from V and 0 bases from J, with 6 bases between. Germline V gene lookup returns CDR1 LNHDA and CDR2 SQIVND (reference sequence). Here the CDR3 reads CASSILQSTDTQYF. Here the CDR3 DNA reads TGTGCCAGTAGTATATTACAGAGCACAGATACGCAGTATTTT.

This chain links TRBV13 with TRBJ2-2; 8 nucleotides align to TRBD1. V gave up 6 bases and J gave up 0 bases; unmatched junction bases: 6. The CDR3 is 16 amino acids. CDR1 is PRHDT and CDR2 is FYEKMQ in the germline V gene (reference sequence). The CDR3 spells CASRRSGGPNTGELFF. CDR3 sequence (DNA): TGTGCCAGCAGGCGTTCAGGGGGCCCGAACACCGGGGAGCTGTTTTTT.

CDR3 amino acids: CASSLAAGQPQHF. CDR3 DNA: TGTGCCAGCAGCTTAGCCGCAGGGCAGCCCCAGCATTTT. This chain links TRBV7-8 with TRBJ1-5, with a weak D call TRBD1 (5 bases). The CDR3 spans 13 residues. V lost 0 bases, J lost 7 bases, and 7 bases lay in between. Per the germline V gene, CDR1 is SGHVS and CDR2 is FQNEAQ.

The V call is TRBV7-9, the J call TRBJ1-2; TRBD1 aligns across 7 bases. Germline lookup yields CDR1 SEHNR and CDR2 FQNEAQ (reference sequence). Losses at the gene ends were 1 base for V and 3 bases for J; bases not matched to a gene: 5. The CDR3 runs 15 residues. CDR3 nucleotides: TGTGCCAGCAGCTTAGTAGGGGGCGTAGACTATGGCTACACCTTC. It codes for CASSLVGGVDYGYTF.

The V and J genes are TRBV28 and TRBJ2-7; TRBD2 might be the D (7 bases). CDR3 length: 15 amino acids. Germline CDR1 reads MDHEN; CDR2 reads SYDVKM. Trimming removed 11 bases from V and 0 bases from J, with 20 bases in between. DNA for the CDR3: TGTGCCTGGAGGGGGGGCGGAACGAGCTCCTACGAGCAGTACTTC. Translated: CAWRGGGTSSYEQYF.

This clone came up a few times. V and J are TRBV30 and TRBJ2-3, with 7 positions matching TRBD2. The CDR3 has 19 residues. Per the germline V gene, CDR1 is GTSNPN and CDR2 is SVGIG (reference sequence). V lost 4 bases to trimming and J lost 2 bases; unmatched junction nucleotides: 21. The CDR3 coding sequence is TGTGCCTGGAAAAGGGGTCGGTTTGGGCTAGCGGAGTCCACAGATACGCAGTATTTT. Translating it yields CAWKRGRFGLAESTDTQYF. The full variable domain, with the rest looked up from reference TRBV30 and TRBJ2-3, is SQTIHQWPATLVQPVGSPLSLECTVEGTSNPNLYWYRQAAGRGLQLLFYSVGIGQISSEVPQNLSASRPQDRQFILSSKKLLLSDSGFYLCAWKRGRFGLAESTDTQYFGPGTRLTVL.

This chain links TRBV25-1 with TRBJ2-6; the match to TRBD1 covers 9 bases. This CDR3 region has 17 residues. With V trimmed by 0 bases and J by 3 bases, 3 bases remained unmatched. Per germline, CDR1 MGHDK and CDR2 SYGVNS. The CDR3 region is CASSEYGTGYGANVLTF. The CDR3 bases are TGTGCCAGCAGTGAATACGGGACAGGGTATGGGGCCAACGTCCTGACTTTC.

The chain has TRBV6-5 and TRBJ2-7; possibly TRBD1 for D (5 bases). This CDR3 region has 14 residues. Between the trimmed V and J ends, which lost 5 bases and 2 bases, there was a span of 13 bases. The germline V gene has CDR1 MNHEY and CDR2 SVGAGI. CDR3 loop: CASSPSDTTYEQYF. DNA for the CDR3: TGTGCCAGCAGTCCCTCGGACACCACCTACGAGCAGTACTTC.